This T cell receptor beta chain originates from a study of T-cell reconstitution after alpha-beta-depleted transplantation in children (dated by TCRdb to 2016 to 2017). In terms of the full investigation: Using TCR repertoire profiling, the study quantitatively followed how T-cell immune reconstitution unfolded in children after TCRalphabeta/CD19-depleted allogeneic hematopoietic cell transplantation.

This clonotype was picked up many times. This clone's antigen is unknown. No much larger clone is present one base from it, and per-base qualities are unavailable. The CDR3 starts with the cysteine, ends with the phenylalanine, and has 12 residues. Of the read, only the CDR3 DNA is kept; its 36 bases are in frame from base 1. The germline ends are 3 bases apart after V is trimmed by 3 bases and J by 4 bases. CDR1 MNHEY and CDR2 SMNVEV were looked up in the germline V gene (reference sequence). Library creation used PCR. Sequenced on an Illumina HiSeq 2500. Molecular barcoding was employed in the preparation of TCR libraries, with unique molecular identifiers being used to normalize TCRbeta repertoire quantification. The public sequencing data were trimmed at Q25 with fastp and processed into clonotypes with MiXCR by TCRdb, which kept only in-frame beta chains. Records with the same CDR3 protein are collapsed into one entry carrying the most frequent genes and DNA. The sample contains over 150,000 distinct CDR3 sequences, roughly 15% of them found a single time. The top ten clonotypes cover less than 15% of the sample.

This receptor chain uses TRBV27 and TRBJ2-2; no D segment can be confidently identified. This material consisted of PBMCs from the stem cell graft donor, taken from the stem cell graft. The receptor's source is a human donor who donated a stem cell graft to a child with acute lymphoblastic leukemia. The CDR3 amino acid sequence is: CASSFTTGELFF. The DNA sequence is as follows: TGTGCCAGCAGTTTTACCACCGGGGAGCTGTTTTTT.